Sequencing of this T cell receptor beta chain was carried out in a study of shared clonotypes between healthy human individuals. V shed 4 bases and J 3 bases; nucleotides not matched to a gene: 3. This CDR3 comprises 15 residues. Per the germline V gene, CDR1 is SGHVS and CDR2 is FNYEAQ. The naive CD8 subset, CD45RO-negative cells positively selected for CCR7, excluded terminally differentiated effector memory CD45RA+ cells. TCRdb keeps only in-frame clones here, not all; method: immunoSEQ multiplex PCR. This table holds about 2.1 million clones, around 93% found once. This chain uses TRBV7-6 with TRBJ2-1; 10 bases are shared with TRBD1. What was sequenced was naive CD8+ T cells from PBMCs. This TCR was recovered from a man between 18 and 29 years old in good health. Some clones in this sample may be carry-over from other donors' samples. CDR3 DNA: TGTGCCAGCAGCTCCGGGACAGGGGACTACAATGAGCAGTTCTTC. It translates to CASSSGTGDYNEQFF.